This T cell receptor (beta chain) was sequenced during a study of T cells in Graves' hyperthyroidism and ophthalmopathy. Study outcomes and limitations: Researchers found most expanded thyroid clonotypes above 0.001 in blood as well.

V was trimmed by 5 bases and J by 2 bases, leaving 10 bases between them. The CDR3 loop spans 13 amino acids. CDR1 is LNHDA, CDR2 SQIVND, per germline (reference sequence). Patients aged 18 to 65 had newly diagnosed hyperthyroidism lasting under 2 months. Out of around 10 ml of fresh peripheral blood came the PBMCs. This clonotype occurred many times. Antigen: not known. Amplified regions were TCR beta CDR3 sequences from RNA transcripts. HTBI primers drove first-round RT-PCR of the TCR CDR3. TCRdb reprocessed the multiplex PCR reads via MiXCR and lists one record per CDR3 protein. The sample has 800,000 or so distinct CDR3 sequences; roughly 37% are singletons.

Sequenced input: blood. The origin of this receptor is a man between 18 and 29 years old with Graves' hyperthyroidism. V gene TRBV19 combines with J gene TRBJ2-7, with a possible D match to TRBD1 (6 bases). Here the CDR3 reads CASSWGPTYEQYF. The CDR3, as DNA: TGTGCCAGTAGTTGGGGGCCAACCTACGAGCAGTACTTC.